This T cell receptor (beta chain) was documented in a study of blood T cells in healthy people across ages. CDR3 length: 15 residues. Germline values: CDR1 SNHLY, CDR2 FYNNEI. V was pared by 3 bases and J by 2 bases, with 5 bases of the junction left unmatched. Then a second PCR, running roughly 7 to 12 cycles, was carried out with a sample-barcoded 5' primer and a J-beta primer mix. Each cDNA molecule carried a tag from a template-switch adaptor that contained 12 random nucleotides. TCRdb ran MiXCR on the 5' RACE reads and lists one entry per CDR3 protein. The sample holds over a million distinct CDR3 sequences; less than 25% are singletons and the top ten take about 0.69%. The same specimen was also included in a second study, on T cells of mothers and their children.

This chain joins TRBV2 and TRBJ2-7, with 9 bases fitting TRBD2. The TCR sequence derives from a girl aged 2 to 9 in good health. Sequenced sample: blood. The CDR3 DNA sequence: TGTGCCAGCAGTGACAGCGGGGGGACTACCTACGAGCAGTACTTC. It translates to CASSDSGGTTYEQYF.